The rows below give T cell receptor beta chains drawn from one sample of a study of blood T cell repertoires in COVID-19. Using immunoSEQ multiplex PCR, the repertoire was profiled, and TCRdb retains in-frame clones only, with some absent. The repertoire holds roughly 250,000 clones, with 85% to 90% as singletons. Specimen: peripheral blood. Every receptor here comes from a woman under 40 with COVID-19, enrolled during active disease. Both conserved end residues are trimmed from each CDR3. The order of the fields is V gene, D gene, CDR3 protein. The D gene is left open where the match is weak.

>TRBV28|TRBD1
ASSFGTGGSQPQH
>TRBV3-1/TRBV3-2|TRBD1
ASNAGTAHYEQY
>TRBV7-6|TRBD1
ASSPWTGKADTQY
>TRBV6-5|TRBD1
ASSLIGTGVGYT
>TRBV2|NA
ASNGQGNTIY
>TRBV3-1/TRBV3-2|TRBD2
ASSQVAGGRETQY
>TRBV2|NA
ASSLILGRSETQY
>TRBV5-1|TRBD2
ASSGGLAGSYNEQF
>TRBV9|TRBD1
ASGTTGDTEAF
>TRBV2|NA
ASSETTSRNEQF
>TRBV27|TRBD1
ASRGQGRHSPLH
>TRBV10-1|NA
ASSDTGNYGYT
>TRBV28|TRBD1
ASSLGWAGGIAF
>TRBV27|NA
ASSLGRATEAF
>TRBV10-3|TRBD1
AISYRGEYEQY
>TRBV19|NA
ASSIVTAGELF
>TRBV5-1|NA
ASSFEGTLSIQY
>TRBV28|NA
AIQGQTYGYT
>TRBV19|NA
ASSARSSGNTIY
>TRBV5-8|TRBD1
ASSFDRVYGYT
>TRBV12-3/TRBV12-4|NA
ASSYRVNYGYT
>TRBV30|TRBD2
AWRAGTSAYEQY
>TRBV12-3/TRBV12-4|NA
ASSPLRQETQY
>TRBV2|TRBD2
ASTRLVSSGSTDTQY
>TRBV5-4|NA
ASSWEVSVYNEQF
>TRBV7-9|NA
ASSEDIPEAF
>TRBV20-1|TRBD1
SASGDRGPEAF
>TRBV30|TRBD1
AGVSAGGTEAF
>TRBV2|NA
ASTAQGRSYNSPLH
>TRBV29-1|NA
SVEYPA
>TRBV6-6|NA
ASRSTGAANYGYT
>TRBV4-1|NA
ASSQDHRESYEQY
>TRBV2|NA
ASSESTVSSEKLF
>TRBV27|NA
ASSLADTQY
>TRBV19|TRBD1
ASNWGTVDSPLH
>TRBV7-9|TRBD1
ASSAQLGGWETQY
>TRBV9|TRBD2
ASSVQQAFLLAGTDTQY
>TRBV10-3|TRBD1
AISESWDSLYGYT
>TRBV28|TRBD1
ASSALTGGETHGYT
>TRBV27|NA
ASSFRYTPTDYNSPLH
>TRBV6-5|TRBD1
ASSPDRGYGNEQF
>TRBV15|NA
ATSRELGRSYEQY
>TRBV19|NA
ASTPGRQPTNSYEQY
>TRBV19|TRBD1
ASSPTTGGYTGELF
>TRBV6-6|TRBD2
ASGLARGGKRDTQY
>TRBV7-8|NA
ASSLNIAGELF
>TRBV7-2|TRBD2
ASSSGTRGDTQY
>TRBV11-2|NA
ASSLEPGVTYEQY
>TRBV6-5|TRBD2
ASSYSGLAGDEQY
>TRBV4-1|NA
ASSQMPRGLRDYGYT
>TRBV10-2|TRBD2
ASHATSGGETQY
>TRBV7-8|NA
ASSGPGSYNSPLH